The 6 T cell receptor beta chains below come from one sample, sequenced in a study of control samples from healthy donors and cancer patients. Sequencing used immunoSEQ multiplex PCR; TCRdb keeps in-frame clones, though not all of them. The sample shows about 85,000 clones, around nine tenths of them seen only once. Sequencing used blood. These receptor sequences come from a woman aged 18-35 years in good health.

V usage is TRBV7-2 and J usage is TRBJ1-5; 7 nucleotides align to TRBD1. With V trimmed by 2 bases and J by 6 bases, 10 bases remained unmatched. This CDR3 has 16 residues. Germline V gives CDR1 SGHTA, CDR2 FQGNSA. In nucleotides, the CDR3 is TGTGCCAGCAGCTTATTCGGGGCAGGGGGTTCTCAGCCCCAGCATTTT. The encoded protein is CASSLFGAGGSQPQHF.

The chain recombines TRBV5-6 with TRBJ1-3; tentatively, D is TRBD1 (6 bases). The germline CDR1 and CDR2 sequences are SGHDT and YYEEEE. The CDR3 loop spans 15 amino acids. Trimming cost V 1 base and J 0 bases, with 8 bases left between them. CDR3 in DNA: TGTGCCAGCAGCTTGAAGACAGGCTCTGGAAACACCATATATTTT. Protein product: CASSLKTGSGNTIYF.

The chain employs TRBV20-1 and TRBJ1-2; 9 nucleotides match TRBD1. This CDR3 comprises 16 residues. Germline values: CDR1 DFQATT, CDR2 SNEGSKA (reference sequence). The J segment lost 6 bases and the V segment lost 3 bases, leaving 14 bases of the junction unmatched. The CDR3 DNA is TGCAGTGCTAGTGATCGAGGACGGACAGGGGATGATGGCTACACCTTC. The encoded protein is CSASDRGRTGDDGYTF.

This chain joins TRBV7-2 and TRBJ2-7, with 11 bases matching TRBD1. The V gene end was trimmed by 5 bases and the J gene end by 6 bases; junction bases not matched to a gene: 12. Germline CDR1 is SGHTA and CDR2 is FQGNSA. CDR3 length equals 16 residues. The CDR3 sequence is CASSLRTGTGGSEQYF. CDR3 nucleotides: TGTGCCAGCAGCCTACGGACCGGGACAGGGGGGAGCGAGCAGTACTTC.

This chain joins TRBV5-1 and TRBJ2-1, with 13 bases lining up with TRBD2. This CDR3 comprises 17 residues. Germline CDR1 SGHRS, CDR2 YFSETQ. Unmatched junction bases numbered 11, after V lost 3 bases and J lost 8 bases. The CDR3 DNA is TGCGCCAGCAGCTCTTGGACTAGCGGGGGCCCGGGGGATGAGCAGTTCTTC. This translates into CASSSWTSGGPGDEQFF. The complete variable domain, with remaining parts taken from reference TRBV5-1 and TRBJ2-1, reads KAGVTQTPRYLIKTRGQQVTLSCSPISGHRSVSWYQQTPGQGLQFLFEYFSETQRNKGNFPGRFSGRQFSNSRSEMNVSTLELGDSALYLCASSSWTSGGPGDEQFFGPGTRLTVL.

Turning to this clone: One junction end does not reproduce the germline sequence, and a read error may be involved. The rearrangement links TRBV29-1 to TRBJ2-3; possibly TRBD1 for D (5 bases). This CDR3 comprises 11 residues. In germline, CDR1 is SQVTM, CDR2 ANQGSEA. CDR3 sequence: CSVEDLPAGFF. The CDR3 DNA follows: TGCAGCGTTGAAGATCTTCCCGCAGGGTTTTTT.